This T cell receptor (beta chain) was profiled in a study of blood T cell repertoires in COVID-19. About the study: The origin of the acute and convalescent COVID-19 samples was the United States, Italy and Spain. Sample material is recorded as cDNA or gDNA derived from T cells, B-cell-depleted T cells, or PBMCs.

CDR1 and CDR2 (germline): LNHNV, YYDKDF (reference sequence). Trimming took off 5 bases at V and 0 bases at J, with 14 bases between the two ends. This CDR3 comprises 16 residues. In its sample, this clone was seen a few times. Original processing notes: Amplification of reference gene primers was used by the study to estimate nucleated cell counts. The repertoire was sequenced with immunoSEQ multiplex PCR; TCRdb's copy has only in-frame clones and lacks some. The DNA gave D and trimming, while V, J and clone size come from that table. The table has approximately 170,000 clones, 82% seen once. What was sequenced was peripheral blood. The source of this sequence is a woman of 80 years or more with active or convalescent COVID-19. This rearrangement joins TRBV15 to TRBJ1-3; D gene ambiguous. The CDR3 DNA sequence: TGTGCCACCAGCCAACCCAGTGTTCCCTCTGGAAACACCATATATTTT. This encodes CATSQPSVPSGNTIYF.